These 25 T cell receptor beta chains originate from one sample sequenced in a study of T cells in Graves' hyperthyroidism and ophthalmopathy. What was amplified from RNA transcripts were TCR beta CDR3 regions. HTBI primers drove first-round RT-PCR of the TCR CDR3. TCRdb used MiXCR to reprocess the multiplex PCR reads, holding one entry per CDR3 protein. The sample has approximately 620,000 distinct CDR3 sequences, roughly 14% seen once. Sequencing used blood. These receptors originate from a woman in her 30s with Graves' hyperthyroidism that later progressed to Graves' ophthalmopathy.

The genes are TRBV6-1 and TRBJ2-4; 12 nucleotides agree with TRBD2. Unmatched junction bases numbered 17, after V lost 5 bases and J lost 3 bases. CDR1 MNHNS and CDR2 SASEGT come from the germline V gene. CDR3 length: 20 amino acids. Here the CDR3 reads CASSPSGLAGGELGKNIQYF. The CDR3 DNA reads TGTGCCAGCAGTCCCTCGGGGCTAGCGGGAGGGGAGTTGGGCAAAAACATTCAGTACTTC.

This clonotype was counted a few times. This rearrangement joins TRBV20-1 to TRBJ1-1; TRBD1 agrees at 9 bases. Germline V gives CDR1 DFQATT, CDR2 SNEGSKA (reference sequence). The CDR3 extends over 14 amino acids. V gave up 3 bases and J gave up 5 bases; unmatched junction bases: 7. CDR3 sequence (DNA): TGCAGTGCTAGGGCCGGGACAGGGAGGACTGAAGCTTTCTTT. Protein: CSARAGTGRTEAFF.

This clonotype was seen repeatedly, ten times or more. This chain uses TRBV5-1 with TRBJ2-3; D not certain. The CDR3 is 14 amino acids. V was pared by 0 bases and J by 1 base, with 6 bases between. Germline CDR1 SGHRS, CDR2 YFSETQ. CDR3 nucleotide sequence: TGCGCCAGCAGCTTGGAAAAGGGCACAGATACGCAGTATTTT. Protein: CASSLEKGTDTQYF. Together with reference TRBV5-1 and TRBJ2-3, the CDR3 gives the full variable domain: KAGVTQTPRYLIKTRGQQVTLSCSPISGHRSVSWYQQTPGQGLQFLFEYFSETQRNKGNFPGRFSGRQFSNSRSEMNVSTLELGDSALYLCASSLEKGTDTQYFGPGTRLTVL.

The chain is built from TRBV6-1 and TRBJ2-5, with D perhaps TRBD1 (6 bases). Germline CDR1 reads MNHNS; CDR2 reads SASEGT. Trimming took off 6 bases at V and 7 bases at J, with 21 bases between the two ends. The CDR3 spans 15 residues. CDR3 protein: CASRHDRTGLGTQYF. The DNA of the CDR3 is TGTGCCAGCAGACACGACAGGACGGGCCTAGGGACCCAGTACTTC.

In this sample, this clonotype turned up many times. The rearrangement joins TRBV10-3 to TRBJ2-2, with D unclear. CDR1 is ENHRY, CDR2 SYGVKD, per germline. V lost 0 bases, J lost 6 bases, and 8 bases lay in between. The CDR3 contains 14 residues. The CDR3 DNA is TGTGCCATCAGTGAGTCTGGGGAAGCCGGGGAGCTGTTTTTT. It specifies CAISESGEAGELFF.

This clonotype appeared many times. The J gene is TRBJ1-3, the V gene TRBV12-3 or TRBV12-4; maybe TRBD1 (5 bases). The V end was cut by 7 bases, the J end by 4 bases, with 11 bases between. The CDR3 length is 13 residues. Here the CDR3 DNA reads TGTGCCAGCACCTCGGCAGGGGGAAACACCATATATTTT. This encodes CASTSAGGNTIYF.

A note on this clonotype: This may come from a read error, since a much larger clone is one base off. The rearrangement links TRBV12-5 to TRBJ2-7, with 11 bases lining up with TRBD2. The J segment lost 2 bases and the V segment lost 0 bases, leaving 6 bases of the junction unmatched. Germline assignment: CDR1 LGHNT and CDR2 FRNRAP. The CDR3 is made up of 17 amino acids. CDR3 coding DNA: TGTGCTAGTGGTTTGGTACCAAAACTAGCGGGAGCCTACGAGCAGTACTTC. Its translation is CASGLVPKLAGAYEQYF.

A few counts support this clonotype. This chain uses TRBV18 with TRBJ1-5; D remains unclear. The ends were cut back, 3 bases at V and 2 bases at J, with 8 bases in the middle. The CDR3 has 14 residues. Germline V gives CDR1 KGHSH, CDR2 LQKENI. The CDR3 coding sequence is TGTGCCAGCTCACCTGACGTTGGCAATCAGCCCCAGCATTTT. Its protein is CASSPDVGNQPQHF.

This clonotype was detected many times. The rearrangement uses TRBV2 and TRBJ1-6, with 9 bases fitting TRBD1. Looked up from germline, CDR1 is SNHLY and CDR2 is FYNNEI. Trimming cost V 8 bases and J 5 bases; bases outside gene matches: 4. This CDR3 has 14 amino acids. CDR3 region: CASLRDRDNSPLHF. CDR3 in DNA: TGTGCCAGCCTCCGGGACAGGGATAATTCACCCCTCCACTTT.

This clonotype was detected many times. This rearrangement joins TRBV2 to TRBJ1-1; D ambiguous. The germline CDR1 and CDR2 sequences are SNHLY and FYNNEI. Between the trimmed V and J ends, which lost 4 bases and 5 bases, there was a span of 14 bases. CDR3 length: 14 residues. CDR3 sequence (DNA): TGTGCCAGCAGTGGCTCTCCGGCAAAGACTGAAGCTTTCTTT. This codes for CASSGSPAKTEAFF.

This clonotype has at least ten counts. The rearrangement links TRBV29-1 to TRBJ2-5; 7 bases agree with TRBD1. J gave up 4 bases and V 6 bases, and 8 bases lay outside the gene matches. The CDR3 has 13 amino acids. Germline values: CDR1 SQVTM, CDR2 ANQGSEA. Here the CDR3 reads CSVRTGAAETQYF. CDR3 DNA: TGCAGCGTAAGGACAGGCGCAGCAGAGACCCAGTACTTC.

The chain employs TRBV18 and TRBJ2-1, with D unclear. The germline gives CDR1 KGHSH, CDR2 LQKENI. The CDR3 runs 11 residues. V lost 2 bases to trimming and J lost 7 bases, with 3 bases between them. CDR3: CASSPINEQFF. CDR3 DNA sequence: TGTGCCAGCTCACCAATTAATGAGCAGTTCTTC.

The V call is TRBV19, the J call TRBJ1-4, with 7 bases identical to TRBD1. The CDR3 consists of 14 residues. Germline assignment: CDR1 LNHDA and CDR2 SQIVND (reference sequence). Trimming at V came to 7 bases and at J to 7 bases, leaving 9 bases not matched to a gene. The CDR3 protein is CASTSTGRGEKLFF. The CDR3, as DNA: TGTGCCAGTACTTCGACAGGGAGAGGTGAAAAACTGTTTTTT.

J is TRBJ2-1 and V is TRBV24-1; D not resolved. With 4 bases removed from V and 10 bases from J, the gap between germline ends came to 13 bases. This CDR3 region has 13 residues. Germline V gives CDR1 KGHDR, CDR2 SFDVKD. The chain's CDR3 is CATSDPVTDEQFF. The DNA for the CDR3 is TGTGCCACCAGTGACCCGGTCACGGACGAGCAGTTCTTC.

This clonotype has more than one count but fewer than ten. The rearrangement joins TRBV7-9 to TRBJ2-7; the D gene could be TRBD1 or TRBD2 (6 bases each). Per germline, CDR1 SEHNR and CDR2 FQNEAQ (reference sequence). V lost 4 bases, J lost 6 bases, and 22 bases lay in between. The CDR3 is 16 residues long. CDR3 residues: CASSWGGTIKPLEQYF. The CDR3 DNA reads TGTGCCAGCAGCTGGGGCGGGACAATCAAGCCTCTCGAGCAGTACTTC.

This clonotype was observed many times. The chain is built from TRBV10-3 and TRBJ1-3, with D possibly matching TRBD1 (6 bases). Trimming pared 3 bases from V and 0 bases from J, leaving 9 bases between. The CDR3 sequence is 15 residues long. The germline CDR1 and CDR2 sequences are ENHRY and SYGVKD. CDR3 loop: CAISDLRGSGNTIYF. The CDR3 DNA reads as TGTGCCATCAGTGACCTCAGGGGCTCTGGAAACACCATATATTTT.

The table lists this clonotype with many counts. V gene TRBV24-1 combines with J gene TRBJ2-1; TRBD2 agrees at 8 bases. Germline V gives CDR1 KGHDR, CDR2 SFDVKD. CDR3 size: 14 residues. V shed 9 bases, J shed 8 bases, and the junction held 11 bases outside the gene matches. CDR3 region: CATGRAGVGYEQFF. The CDR3, as DNA: TGTGCCACCGGAAGAGCGGGAGTGGGTTATGAGCAGTTCTTC.

With regard to this clonotype: Its ends do not fully match the called genes, so a read error is possible. The chain has TRBV6-1 and TRBJ1-2; possible D gene TRBD1, 6 bases. CDR1 MNHNS and CDR2 SASEGT come from the germline V gene. The CDR3 contains 13 residues. CDR3 nucleotide sequence: TGTGCCAGCAGGGAAGGACAGTACTATGGCTACACCTTC. Residues: CASREGQYYGYTF.

In its sample, this clonotype was seen many times. This chain's CDR3 is CASSGTGGNTEAFF. The CDR3 coding sequence is TGTGCCAGCAGTGGGACAGGGGGAAACACTGAAGCTTTCTTT. The chain links TRBV25-1 to TRBJ1-1; TRBD1 agrees at 10 bases. J lost 2 bases, V lost 4 bases, and 1 base had no gene match. This CDR3 has 14 residues. The germline CDR1 and CDR2 sequences are MGHDK and SYGVNS.

The J gene is TRBJ1-3, the V gene TRBV14; possible D gene TRBD1, 6 bases. The germline V and J ends were trimmed by 1 base and 1 base, with 23 bases remaining between them. The V gene's germline CDR1 is SGHDN and CDR2 FVKESK. This CDR3 has 20 amino acids. The CDR3 DNA sequence: TGTGCCAGCAGCCAAGGCCTCGGGGGGGCCCGTGAGTTTTCTGGAAACACCATATATTTT. It specifies CASSQGLGGAREFSGNTIYF.

Comments on this clonotype: It may be a read error: a sequence one base away is much more abundant. The genes are TRBV30 and TRBJ2-5; a possible D gene is TRBD1 (5 bases). CDR1 is GTSNPN, CDR2 SVGIG, per germline (reference sequence). The CDR3 sequence is 15 residues long. The CDR3: CAWSVGRASVETQCF. CDR3 bases: TGTGCCTGGAGTGTCGGCAGGGCGTCGGTGGAGACCCAGTGCTTC.

This clonotype came up many times. This chain connects TRBV28 to TRBJ2-7, with D hard to call. The CDR3 spans 12 residues. Trimming took 2 bases from V and 4 from J, leaving 6 bases between them. Germline V lookup: CDR1 MDHEN, CDR2 SYDVKM. The CDR3 coding sequence is TGTGCCAGCAGTTTAAAAGAATACGAGCAGTACTTC. Its protein is CASSLKEYEQYF.

This clonotype occurred a few times. The rearrangement joins TRBV7-2 to TRBJ1-1; D unresolved. CDR3 length: 14 amino acids. Germline values: CDR1 SGHTA, CDR2 FQGNSA. Trimming took off 0 bases at V and 11 bases at J, with 16 bases between the two ends. This CDR3 is CASSLAFDGRRAFF. The CDR3 DNA sequence: TGTGCCAGCAGCTTAGCTTTCGATGGGCGTCGGGCTTTCTTT.

This clonotype was detected ten times or more. This chain links TRBV29-1 with TRBJ2-7, with D unresolved. The ends were cut back, 4 bases at V and 0 bases at J, with 13 bases in the middle. There are 14 residues in the CDR3. CDR1 and CDR2 (germline): SQVTM, ANQGSEA. The CDR3 region is CSVGLLWSSYEQYF. The CDR3 DNA is TGCAGCGTTGGACTCTTGTGGAGCTCCTACGAGCAGTACTTC.

This clonotype has at least ten counts. The chain carries TRBV28 and TRBJ2-1; possibly TRBD1 or TRBD2 for D (5 bases each). CDR1 and CDR2 (germline): MDHEN, SYDVKM. This CDR3 has 13 residues. V was trimmed by 7 bases and J by 3 bases, leaving 10 bases between them. CDR3 DNA sequence: TGTGCCAGCATTTCAGGGAGCTACAATGAGCAGTTCTTC. Its translation is CASISGSYNEQFF.